Listed here is a single TCR beta chain. Categorization into cohorts depended on clinical history that participants reported. Original data processing: Reference gene primers were amplified, and this amplification served to estimate nucleated cell counts. Generated by immunoSEQ multiplex PCR, the TCRdb table keeps only in-frame clones and is missing some. From that table come the V and J calls and clone size; the DNA was used to work out D and trimming. The sample includes over 200,000 clones, under 90% of them seen just once. This CDR3 has 15 residues. The ends were cut back, 2 bases at V and 5 bases at J, with 15 bases in the middle. Germline CDR1 and CDR2: SGHAT and FQNNGV. The data derive from a study of blood T cell repertoires in COVID-19. Study-level background: Acute-phase and convalescent COVID-19 samples originated in the United States, Italy and Spain.

The V gene is TRBV11-2, the J gene TRBJ1-1, with unresolved D. Sequencing input: PBMCs or T cells enriched from blood (not recorded which). This TCR was sampled from a woman aged 25 to 39 with acute COVID-19. The CDR3 nucleotides read TGTGCCAGCAGCTTATATGACTCCACGAGGACTGAAGCTTTCTTT. Residues: CASSLYDSTRTEAFF.